This T cell receptor beta chain was recorded in a study of T cells in Graves' hyperthyroidism and ophthalmopathy. General study points: In blood, most of the thyroid clonotypes expanded above 0.001 were also present.

This clonotype was detected ten times or more. Its antigen is not known. RNA transcripts were the template for amplifying TCR beta CDR3 regions. A first-round RT-PCR of the TCR CDR3 used the HTBI primer set. TCRdb re-called the multiplex PCR reads with MiXCR, one entry per CDR3 protein. Of just over 550,000 distinct CDR3 sequences listed, about 45% are singletons. Germline values: CDR1 SQVTM, CDR2 ANQGSEA. The CDR3 sequence is 13 residues long. V was shortened by 6 bases and J by 4 bases, with 15 bases between the two germline ends. The origin of this receptor is a woman aged 18-35 years with Graves' hyperthyroidism. This sequence joins TRBV29-1 and TRBJ1-2, with a weak D call TRBD1 (6 bases). Material for sequencing was peripheral blood or thyroid tissue (not recorded which). The CDR3 is CSVGTGNLYGYTF. In nucleotides, the CDR3 is TGCAGCGTCGGTACAGGGAACCTCTATGGCTACACCTTC. Complete variable domain (other parts from reference TRBV29-1 and TRBJ1-2): SAVISQKPSRDICQRGTSLTIQCQVDSQVTMMFWYRQQPGQSLTLIATANQGSEATYESGFVIDKFPISRPNLTFSTLTVSNMSPEDSSIYLCSVGTGNLYGYTFGSGTRLTVV.